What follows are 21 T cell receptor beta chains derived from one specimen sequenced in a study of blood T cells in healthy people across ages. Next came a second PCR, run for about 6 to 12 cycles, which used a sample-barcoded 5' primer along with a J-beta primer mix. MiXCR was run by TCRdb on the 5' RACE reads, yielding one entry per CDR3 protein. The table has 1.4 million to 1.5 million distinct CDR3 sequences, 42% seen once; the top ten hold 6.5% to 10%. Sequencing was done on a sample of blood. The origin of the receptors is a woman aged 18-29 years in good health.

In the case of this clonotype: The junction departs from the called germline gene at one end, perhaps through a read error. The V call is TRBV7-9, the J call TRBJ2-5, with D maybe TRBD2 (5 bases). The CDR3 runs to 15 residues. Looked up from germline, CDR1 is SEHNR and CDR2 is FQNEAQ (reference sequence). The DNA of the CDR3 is TGTGCCAGCAGCCCTCCAGGAGGACCCGAAGAGGCCCAGTACTTC. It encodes CASSPPGGPEEAQYF.

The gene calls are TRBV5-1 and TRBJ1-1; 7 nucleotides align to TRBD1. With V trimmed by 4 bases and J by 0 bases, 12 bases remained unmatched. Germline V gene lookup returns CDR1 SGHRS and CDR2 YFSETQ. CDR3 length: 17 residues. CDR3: CASSVNPGQRMNTEAFF. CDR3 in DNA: TGCGCCAGCAGCGTCAACCCGGGACAGCGCATGAACACTGAAGCTTTCTTT.

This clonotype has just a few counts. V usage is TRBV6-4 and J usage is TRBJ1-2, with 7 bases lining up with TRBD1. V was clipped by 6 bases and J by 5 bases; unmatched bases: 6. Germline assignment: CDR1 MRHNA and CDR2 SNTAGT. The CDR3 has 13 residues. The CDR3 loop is CASRQGTDYGYTF. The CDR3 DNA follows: TGTGCCAGCAGGCAGGGGACAGATTATGGCTACACCTTC.

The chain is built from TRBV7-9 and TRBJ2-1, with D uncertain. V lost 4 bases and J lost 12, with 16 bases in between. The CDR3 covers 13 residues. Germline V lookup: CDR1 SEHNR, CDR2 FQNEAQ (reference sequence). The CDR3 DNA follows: TGTGCCAGCAGCTCAGTCTTAGGCGGTGGGCAGTTCTTC. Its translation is CASSSVLGGGQFF. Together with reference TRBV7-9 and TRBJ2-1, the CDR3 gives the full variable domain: DTGVSQNPRHKITKRGQNVTFRCDPISEHNRLYWYRQTLGQGPEFLTYFQNEAQLEKSRLLSDRFSAERPKGSFSTLEIQRTEQGDSAMYLCASSSVLGGGQFFGPGTRLTVL.

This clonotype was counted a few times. The CDR3 here is CASSATPTGTAGFYGYTF. The CDR3 DNA is TGCGCCAGCAGCGCCACACCGACCGGGACAGCGGGTTTCTATGGCTACACCTTC. V and J are TRBV5-1 and TRBJ1-2; the match to TRBD1 covers 7 bases. Unmatched junction bases numbered 19, after V lost 4 bases and J lost 4 bases. Germline assignment: CDR1 SGHRS and CDR2 YFSETQ. CDR3 length: 18 residues. The full variable domain, rest sourced from reference TRBV5-1 and TRBJ1-2, is KAGVTQTPRYLIKTRGQQVTLSCSPISGHRSVSWYQQTPGQGLQFLFEYFSETQRNKGNFPGRFSGRQFSNSRSEMNVSTLELGDSALYLCASSATPTGTAGFYGYTFGSGTRLTVV.

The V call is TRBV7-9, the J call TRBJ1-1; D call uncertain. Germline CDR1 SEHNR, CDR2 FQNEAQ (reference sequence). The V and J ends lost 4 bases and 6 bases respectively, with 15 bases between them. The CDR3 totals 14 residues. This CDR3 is CASSSRARRAEAFF. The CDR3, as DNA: TGTGCCAGCAGCTCCCGGGCCCGGAGGGCTGAAGCTTTCTTT.

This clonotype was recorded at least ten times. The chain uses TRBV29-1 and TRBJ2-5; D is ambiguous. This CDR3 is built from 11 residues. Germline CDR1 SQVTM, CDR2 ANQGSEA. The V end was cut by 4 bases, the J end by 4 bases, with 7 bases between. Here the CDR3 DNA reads TGCAGCGTTGCAGGAAGAGAGACCCAGTACTTC. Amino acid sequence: CSVAGRETQYF.

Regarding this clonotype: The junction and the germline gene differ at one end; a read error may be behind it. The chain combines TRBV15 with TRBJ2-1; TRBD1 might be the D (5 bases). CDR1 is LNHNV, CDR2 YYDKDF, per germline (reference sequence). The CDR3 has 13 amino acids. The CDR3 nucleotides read TGTGTCACCAGCCTAGACAGTTTCAATGAGCAGTTCTTC. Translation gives CVTSLDSFNEQFF.

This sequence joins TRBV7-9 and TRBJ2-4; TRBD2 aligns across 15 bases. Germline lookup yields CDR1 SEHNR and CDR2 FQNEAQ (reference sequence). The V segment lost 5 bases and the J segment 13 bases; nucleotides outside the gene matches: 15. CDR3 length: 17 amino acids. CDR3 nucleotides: TGTGCCAGCAGCCGGAACGGACTAGCGGGAGGGCCGGGGGAGCAGTACTTC. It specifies CASSRNGLAGGPGEQYF.

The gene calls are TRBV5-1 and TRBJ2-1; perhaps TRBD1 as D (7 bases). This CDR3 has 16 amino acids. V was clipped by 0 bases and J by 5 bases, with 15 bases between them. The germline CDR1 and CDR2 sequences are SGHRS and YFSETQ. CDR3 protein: CASSLGGTDRNNEQFF. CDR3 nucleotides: TGCGCCAGCAGCTTGGGCGGGACAGATCGAAACAATGAGCAGTTCTTC. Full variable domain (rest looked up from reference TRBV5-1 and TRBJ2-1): KAGVTQTPRYLIKTRGQQVTLSCSPISGHRSVSWYQQTPGQGLQFLFEYFSETQRNKGNFPGRFSGRQFSNSRSEMNVSTLELGDSALYLCASSLGGTDRNNEQFFGPGTRLTVL.

CDR3 nucleotide sequence: TGCAGTGCTAGAATCGGACTAGCGGGTGGAGAAGCCGAGCAGTACTTC. Translated, it gives CSARIGLAGGEAEQYF. The gene calls are TRBV20-1 and TRBJ2-7; 11 bases agree with TRBD2. Looked up from germline, CDR1 is DFQATT and CDR2 is SNEGSKA (reference sequence). V lost 2 bases to trimming and J lost 6 bases; unmatched junction nucleotides: 12. This CDR3 has 16 amino acids.

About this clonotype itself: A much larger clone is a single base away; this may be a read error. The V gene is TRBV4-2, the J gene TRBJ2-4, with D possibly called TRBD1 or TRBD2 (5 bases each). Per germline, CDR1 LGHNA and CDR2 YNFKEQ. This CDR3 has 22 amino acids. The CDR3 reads CASSQEGSLSFGANLAENIQYF. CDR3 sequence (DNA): TGTGCCAGCAGCCAAGAAGGCAGTTTGAGTTTCGGGGCTAATTTAGCCGAAAACATTCAGTACTTC.

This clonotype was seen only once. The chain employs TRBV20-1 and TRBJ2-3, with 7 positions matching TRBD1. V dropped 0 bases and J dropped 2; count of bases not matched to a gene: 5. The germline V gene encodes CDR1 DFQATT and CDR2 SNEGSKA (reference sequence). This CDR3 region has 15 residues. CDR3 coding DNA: TGCAGTGCTAGAGATACGGGACAGTTCACAGATACGCAGTATTTT. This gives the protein CSARDTGQFTDTQYF.

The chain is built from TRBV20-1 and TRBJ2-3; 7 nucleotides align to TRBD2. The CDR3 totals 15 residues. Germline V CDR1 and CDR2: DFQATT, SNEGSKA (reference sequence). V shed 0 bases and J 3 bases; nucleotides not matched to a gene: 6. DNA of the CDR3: TGCAGTGCTAGAGATTGGGGGGGTAGAACAGATACGCAGTATTTT. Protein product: CSARDWGGRTDTQYF.

This CDR3 is CASSFVGGQENTEAFF. CDR3 bases: TGTGCCAGCAGCTTTGTTGGGGGGCAGGAGAACACTGAAGCTTTCTTT. The chain combines TRBV7-3 with TRBJ1-1; possibly TRBD1 for D (6 bases). The CDR3 covers 16 residues. Between the trimmed V and J ends, which lost 3 bases and 1 base, there was a span of 15 bases. Germline loops: CDR1 SGHTA, CDR2 FQGTGA.

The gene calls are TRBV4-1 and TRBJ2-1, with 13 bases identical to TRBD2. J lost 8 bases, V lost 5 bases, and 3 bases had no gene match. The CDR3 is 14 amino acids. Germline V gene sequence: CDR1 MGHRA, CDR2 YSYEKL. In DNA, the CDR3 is TGCGCCAGCAGCACAGGACTAGCGGGAGATGAGCAGTTCTTC. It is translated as CASSTGLAGDEQFF.

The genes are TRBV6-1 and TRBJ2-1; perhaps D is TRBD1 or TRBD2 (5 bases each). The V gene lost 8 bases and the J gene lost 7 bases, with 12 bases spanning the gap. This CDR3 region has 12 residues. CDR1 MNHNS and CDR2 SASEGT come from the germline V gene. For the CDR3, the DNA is TGTGCCAGCCGAGGGACGGTAAATGAGCAGTTCTTC. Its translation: CASRGTVNEQFF.

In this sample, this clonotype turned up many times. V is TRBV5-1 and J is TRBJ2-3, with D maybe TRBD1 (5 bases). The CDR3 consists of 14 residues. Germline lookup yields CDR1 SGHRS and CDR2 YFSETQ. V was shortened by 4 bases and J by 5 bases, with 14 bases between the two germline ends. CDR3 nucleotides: TGCGCCAGCAGCCCTGGGCAGGGTCAAGATACGCAGTATTTT. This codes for CASSPGQGQDTQYF.

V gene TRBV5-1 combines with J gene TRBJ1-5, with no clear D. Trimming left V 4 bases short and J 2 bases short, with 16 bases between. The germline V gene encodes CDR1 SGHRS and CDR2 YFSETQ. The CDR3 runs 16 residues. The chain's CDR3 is CASSPETGLGNQPQHF. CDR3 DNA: TGCGCCAGCAGCCCCGAGACCGGTTTGGGCAATCAGCCCCAGCATTTT.

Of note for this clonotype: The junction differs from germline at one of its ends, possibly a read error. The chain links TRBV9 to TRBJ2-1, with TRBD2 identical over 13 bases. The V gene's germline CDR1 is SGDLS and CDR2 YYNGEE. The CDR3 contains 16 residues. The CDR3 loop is CASSRRTSGGRNEQFF. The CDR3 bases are TGCGCCAGCAGCCGACGGACTAGCGGGGGTAGGAATGAGCAGTTCTTC.

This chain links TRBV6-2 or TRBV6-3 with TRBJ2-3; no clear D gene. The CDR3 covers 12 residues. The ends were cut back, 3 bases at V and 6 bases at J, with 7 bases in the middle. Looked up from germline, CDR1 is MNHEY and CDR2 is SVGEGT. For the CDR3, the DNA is TGTGCCAGCAGTTATGATAAGGATACGCAGTATTTT. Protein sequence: CASSYDKDTQYF.